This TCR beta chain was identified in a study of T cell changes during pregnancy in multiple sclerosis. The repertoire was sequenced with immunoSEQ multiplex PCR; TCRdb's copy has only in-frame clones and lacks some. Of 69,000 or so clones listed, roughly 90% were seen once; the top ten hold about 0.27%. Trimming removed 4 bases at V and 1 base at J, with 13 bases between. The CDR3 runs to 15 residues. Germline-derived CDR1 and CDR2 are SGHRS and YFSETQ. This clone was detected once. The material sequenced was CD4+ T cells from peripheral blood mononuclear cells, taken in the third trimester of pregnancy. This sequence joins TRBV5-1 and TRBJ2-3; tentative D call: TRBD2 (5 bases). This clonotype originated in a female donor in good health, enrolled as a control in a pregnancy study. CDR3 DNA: TGCGCCAGCAGCCACGCCGGGGATCGCACAGATACGCAGTATTTT. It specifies CASSHAGDRTDTQYF.